This TCR beta chain was captured by sequencing in a study of response to subunit inactivated influenza vaccine. TCRdb re-called the RT-PCR reads with MiXCR, one entry per CDR3 protein. The sample has hundreds of thousands of distinct CDR3 sequences; 13% to 15% are singletons. General study points: A suggestion made by the authors is that each seasonal influenza vaccination recruits few new T cells.

The ends lost 2 bases at V and 2 bases at J; junction bases unmatched: 4. Per the germline V gene, CDR1 is SGHRS and CDR2 is YFSETQ. The CDR3 covers 16 residues. A word on this clonotype: Its antigen is not identified.

This specimen consisted of PBMCs from blood, obtained approximately 15 days before vaccination. The sequence came from a man between 45 and 60 years old who received an inactivated influenza vaccine. The chain couples TRBV5-1 to TRBJ1-5; 10 nucleotides align to TRBD1. The CDR3 sequence is CASSFPTGGGNQPQHF. The CDR3 nucleotides read TGCGCCAGCAGCTTCCCGACAGGGGGCGGCAATCAGCCCCAGCATTTT.